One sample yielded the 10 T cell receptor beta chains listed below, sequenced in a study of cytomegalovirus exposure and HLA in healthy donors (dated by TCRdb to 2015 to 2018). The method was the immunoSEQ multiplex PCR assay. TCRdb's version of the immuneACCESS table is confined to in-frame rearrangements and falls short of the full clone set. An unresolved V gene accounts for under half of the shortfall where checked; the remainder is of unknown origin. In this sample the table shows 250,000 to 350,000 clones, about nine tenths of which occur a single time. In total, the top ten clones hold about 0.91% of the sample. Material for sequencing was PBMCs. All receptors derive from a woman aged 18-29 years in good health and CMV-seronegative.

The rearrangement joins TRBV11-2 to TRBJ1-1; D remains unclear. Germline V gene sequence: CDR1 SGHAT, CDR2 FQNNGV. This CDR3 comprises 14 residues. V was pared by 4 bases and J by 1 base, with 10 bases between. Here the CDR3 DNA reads TGTGCCAGCAGCTATGCGGAGACGAACACTGAAGCTTTCTTT. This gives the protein CASSYAETNTEAFF.

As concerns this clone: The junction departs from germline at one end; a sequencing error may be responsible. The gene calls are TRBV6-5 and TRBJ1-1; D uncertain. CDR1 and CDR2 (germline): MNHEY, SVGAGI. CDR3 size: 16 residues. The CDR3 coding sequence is TGTGCCAGCAGTCACTCCGTCGGCGAGGGGAACACTGAAGCTTTCTTT. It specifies CASSHSVGEGNTEAFF.

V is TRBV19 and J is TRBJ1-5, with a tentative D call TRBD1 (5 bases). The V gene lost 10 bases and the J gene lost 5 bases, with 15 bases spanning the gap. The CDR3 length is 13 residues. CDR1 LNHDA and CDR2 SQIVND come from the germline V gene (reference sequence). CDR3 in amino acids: CAIGRGSYQPQHF. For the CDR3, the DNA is TGTGCCATAGGGAGGGGAAGTTATCAGCCCCAGCATTTT.

CDR3: CASSLGPHYYGYTF. The CDR3 coding sequence is TGTGCCAGCAGCTTGGGCCCTCACTACTATGGCTACACCTTC. This chain links TRBV5-6 with TRBJ1-2; no reliable D call. This CDR3 has 14 residues. V was shortened by 0 bases and J by 3 bases, with 9 bases between the two germline ends. From germline, CDR1 is SGHDT and CDR2 YYEEEE.

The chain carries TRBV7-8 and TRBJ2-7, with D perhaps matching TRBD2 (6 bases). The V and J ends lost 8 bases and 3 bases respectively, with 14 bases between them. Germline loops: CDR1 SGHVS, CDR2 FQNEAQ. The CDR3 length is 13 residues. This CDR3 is CASGPTSIYEQYF. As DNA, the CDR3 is TGTGCCAGCGGCCCGACTAGTATCTACGAGCAGTACTTC.

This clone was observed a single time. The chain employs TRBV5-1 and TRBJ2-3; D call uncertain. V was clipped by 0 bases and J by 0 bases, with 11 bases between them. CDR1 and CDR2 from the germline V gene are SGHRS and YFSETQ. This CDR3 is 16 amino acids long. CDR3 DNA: TGCGCCAGCAGCTTGGGGGCCTCCTCTAGCACAGATACGCAGTATTTT. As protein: CASSLGASSSTDTQYF.

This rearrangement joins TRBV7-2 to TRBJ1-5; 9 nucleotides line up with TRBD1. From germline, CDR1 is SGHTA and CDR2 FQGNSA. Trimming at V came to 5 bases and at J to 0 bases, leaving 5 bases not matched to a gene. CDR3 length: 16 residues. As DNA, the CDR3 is TGTGCCAGCAGCCACGGGACAGGGTTTAGCAATCAGCCCCAGCATTTT. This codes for CASSHGTGFSNQPQHF.

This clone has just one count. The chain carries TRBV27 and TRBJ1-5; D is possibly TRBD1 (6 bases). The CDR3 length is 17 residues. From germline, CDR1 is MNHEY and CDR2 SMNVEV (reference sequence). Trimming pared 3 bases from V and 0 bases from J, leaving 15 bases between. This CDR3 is CASSFRTASNSNQPQHF. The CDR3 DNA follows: TGTGCCAGCAGTTTTAGGACAGCGAGCAATAGCAATCAGCCCCAGCATTTT.

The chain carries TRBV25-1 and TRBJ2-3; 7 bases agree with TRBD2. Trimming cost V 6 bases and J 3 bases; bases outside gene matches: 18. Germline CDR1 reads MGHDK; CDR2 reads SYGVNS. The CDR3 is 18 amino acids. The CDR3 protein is CASSTLAGVSGMTDTQYF. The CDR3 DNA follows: TGTGCCAGCAGCACCCTGGCGGGAGTATCGGGAATGACAGATACGCAGTATTTT.

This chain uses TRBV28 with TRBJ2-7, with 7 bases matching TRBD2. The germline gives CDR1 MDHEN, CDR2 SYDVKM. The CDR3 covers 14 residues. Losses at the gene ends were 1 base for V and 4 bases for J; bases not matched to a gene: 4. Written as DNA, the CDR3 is TGTGCCAGCAGTTTATTCGGGGGGAGTTACGAGCAGTACTTC. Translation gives CASSLFGGSYEQYF. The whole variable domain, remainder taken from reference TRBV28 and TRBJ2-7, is DVKVTQSSRYLVKRTGEKVFLECVQDMDHENMFWYRQDPGLGLRLIYFSYDVKMKEKGDIPEGYSVSREKKERFSLILESASTNQTSMYLCASSLFGGSYEQYFGPGTRLTVT.